The subject of this entry is one TCR beta chain. Enrollment shut out patients with autoimmune disease history or systemic immunosuppression. Clones were sequenced by immunoSEQ multiplex PCR, and TCRdb holds only the in-frame ones, with some missing. The sample holds 70,000 to 95,000 clones, 86% seen once. Germline CDR1 is SNHLY and CDR2 is FYNNEI. V lost 7 bases to trimming and J lost 2 bases, with 12 bases between them. The CDR3 spans 15 residues. The sample comes from a study of OX40 agonist ivuxolimab in advanced cancers. Study-wide background: At doses from 0.01 to 10 mg/kg, patients were given intravenous ivuxolimab every 2 weeks. Previous treatment with anti-PD-1, anti-PD-L1 or anti-CTLA-4 therapy was allowed; about 37% had received some.

This receptor was obtained from an adult with an advanced solid tumor such as melanoma, head and neck, liver or kidney cancer. This material consisted of CD4+ or CD8+ T cells sorted from blood, taken in a trial of the OX40 agonist ivuxolimab. The chain has TRBV2 and TRBJ2-6; maybe TRBD1 (6 bases). The CDR3 spells CASIPQGTGANVLTF. The CDR3 nucleotides are TGTGCCAGCATCCCACAGGGAACTGGGGCCAACGTCCTGACTTTC.